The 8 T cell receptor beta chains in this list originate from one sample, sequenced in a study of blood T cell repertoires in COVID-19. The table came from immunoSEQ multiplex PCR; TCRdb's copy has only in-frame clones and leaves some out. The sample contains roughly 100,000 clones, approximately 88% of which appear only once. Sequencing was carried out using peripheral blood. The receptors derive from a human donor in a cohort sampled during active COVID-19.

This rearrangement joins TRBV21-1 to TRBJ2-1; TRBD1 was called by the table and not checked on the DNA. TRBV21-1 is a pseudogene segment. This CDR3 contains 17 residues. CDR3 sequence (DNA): TGTGCCAGCAGCAAATGCAGGGGACACCCCGGCTGCAATGAGCAGTTCTTC. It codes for CASSKCRGHPGCNEQFF.

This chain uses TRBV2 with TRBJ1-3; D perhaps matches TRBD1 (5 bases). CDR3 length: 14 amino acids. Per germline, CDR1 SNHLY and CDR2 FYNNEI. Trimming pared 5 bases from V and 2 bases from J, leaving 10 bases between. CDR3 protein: CASSSEGTGNTIYF. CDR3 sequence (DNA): TGTGCCAGCAGTTCGGAGGGGACTGGAAACACCATATATTTT.

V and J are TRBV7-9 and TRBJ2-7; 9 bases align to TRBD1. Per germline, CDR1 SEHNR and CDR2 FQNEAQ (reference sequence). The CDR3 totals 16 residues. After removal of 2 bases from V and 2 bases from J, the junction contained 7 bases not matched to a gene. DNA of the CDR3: TGTGCCAGCAGCTTAAGGGGGGACAGGGAGACCTACGAGCAGTACTTC. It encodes CASSLRGDRETYEQYF. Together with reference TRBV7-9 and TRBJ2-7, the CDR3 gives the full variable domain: DTGVSQNPRHKITKRGQNVTFRCDPISEHNRLYWYRQTLGQGPEFLTYFQNEAQLEKSRLLSDRFSAERPKGSFSTLEIQRTEQGDSAMYLCASSLRGDRETYEQYFGPGTRLTVT.

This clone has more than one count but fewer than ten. The CDR3 sequence is CASSLTLNQFNEQFF. DNA for the CDR3: TGTGCCAGCAGCTTAACGTTAAACCAGTTCAATGAGCAGTTCTTC. The V and J genes are TRBV7-3 and TRBJ2-1, with D unresolved. The V end lost 0 bases, the J end lost 6 bases, and 12 bases lay between the germline ends. CDR3 size: 15 residues. CDR1 and CDR2 from the germline V gene are SGHTA and FQGTGA.

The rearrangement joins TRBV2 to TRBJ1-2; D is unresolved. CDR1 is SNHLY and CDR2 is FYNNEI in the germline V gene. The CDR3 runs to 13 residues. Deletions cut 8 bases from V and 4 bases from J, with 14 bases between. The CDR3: CASVAGIGYGYTF. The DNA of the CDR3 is TGTGCCAGCGTGGCGGGGATTGGCTATGGCTACACCTTC.

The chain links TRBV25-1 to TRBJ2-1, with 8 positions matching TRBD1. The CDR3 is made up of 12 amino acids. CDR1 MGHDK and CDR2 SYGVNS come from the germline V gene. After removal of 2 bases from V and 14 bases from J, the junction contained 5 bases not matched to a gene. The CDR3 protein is CASSERTGREFF. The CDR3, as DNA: TGTGCCAGCAGTGAACGGACAGGGCGTGAGTTCTTC.

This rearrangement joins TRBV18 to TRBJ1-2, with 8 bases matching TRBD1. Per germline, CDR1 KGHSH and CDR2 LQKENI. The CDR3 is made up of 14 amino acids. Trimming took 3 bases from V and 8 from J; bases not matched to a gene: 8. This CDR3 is CASSPDRGSRGYTF. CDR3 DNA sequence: TGTGCCAGCTCACCCGACAGGGGATCGCGCGGCTACACCTTC. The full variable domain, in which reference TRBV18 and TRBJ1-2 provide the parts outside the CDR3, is NAGVMQNPRHLVRRRGQEARLRCSPMKGHSHVYWYRQLPEEGLKFMVYLQKENIIDESGMPKERFSAEFPKEGPSILRIQQVVRGDSAAYFCASSPDRGSRGYTFGSGTRLTVV.

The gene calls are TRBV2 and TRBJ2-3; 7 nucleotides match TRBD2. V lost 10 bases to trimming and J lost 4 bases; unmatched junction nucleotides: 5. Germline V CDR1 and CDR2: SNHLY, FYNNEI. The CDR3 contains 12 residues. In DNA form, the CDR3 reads TGTGCCACTGGGGGGGGATCAGATACGCAGTATTTT. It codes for CATGGGSDTQYF.